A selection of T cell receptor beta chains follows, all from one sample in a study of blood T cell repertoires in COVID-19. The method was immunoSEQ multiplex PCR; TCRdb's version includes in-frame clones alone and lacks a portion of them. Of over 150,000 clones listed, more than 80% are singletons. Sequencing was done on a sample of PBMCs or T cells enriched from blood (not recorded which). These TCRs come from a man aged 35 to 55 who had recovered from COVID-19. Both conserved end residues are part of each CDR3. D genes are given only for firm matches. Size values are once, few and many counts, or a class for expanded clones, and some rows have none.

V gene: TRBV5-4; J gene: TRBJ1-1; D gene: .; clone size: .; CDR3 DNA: TGTGCCAGCAGCTGGGGGGGTAGACTGACGAACACTGAAGCTTTCTTT; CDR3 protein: CASSWGGRLTNTEAFF
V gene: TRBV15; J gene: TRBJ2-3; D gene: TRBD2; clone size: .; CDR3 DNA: TGTGCCACCAGCACCAGTAGCGGGGGGGCCGAAGATACGCAGTATTTT; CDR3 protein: CATSTSSGGAEDTQYF
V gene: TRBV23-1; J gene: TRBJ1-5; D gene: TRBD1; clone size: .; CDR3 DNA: TGCGCCAGCAGTCCACGAAAGACAGGGGGCGAAGTCCTGCCAAGAGAGTTCTCCAATCAGCCCCAGCATTTT; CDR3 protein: CASSPRKTGGEVLPREFSNQPQHF
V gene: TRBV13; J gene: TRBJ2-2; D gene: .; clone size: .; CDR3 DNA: TGTGCCAGCAGCTTTTCCTCCGGGGGGCGGAACGGGGAGCTGTTTTTT; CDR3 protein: CASSFSSGGRNGELFF
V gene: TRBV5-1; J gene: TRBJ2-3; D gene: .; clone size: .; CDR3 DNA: TGCGCCAGCGCCCCGGAGCCAGGCACAGATACGCAGTATTTT; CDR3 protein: CASAPEPGTDTQYF
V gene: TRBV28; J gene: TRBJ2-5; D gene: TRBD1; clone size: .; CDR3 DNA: TGTGCCAGCAGTCAACGGACAGGGGAAGAGACCCAGTACTTC; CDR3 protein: CASSQRTGEETQYF
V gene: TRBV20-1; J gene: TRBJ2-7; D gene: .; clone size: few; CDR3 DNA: TGCAGTGCTAGTGGCGGGTCCTACGAGCAGTACTTC; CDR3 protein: CSASGGSYEQYF
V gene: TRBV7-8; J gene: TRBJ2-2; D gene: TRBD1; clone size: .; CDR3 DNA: TGTGCCAGCAGCGGTTATACAGGGGGCGCAAACGGGGAGCTGTTTTTT; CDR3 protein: CASSGYTGGANGELFF
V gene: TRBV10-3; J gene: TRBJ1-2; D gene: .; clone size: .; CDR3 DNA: TGTGCCACCGGATACAGGGAGGGATATGGCTACACCTTC; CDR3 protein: CATGYREGYGYTF
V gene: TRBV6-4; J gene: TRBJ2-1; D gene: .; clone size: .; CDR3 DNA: TGTGCCAGCAGTGACTCATCGGGCAATGAGCAGTTCTTC; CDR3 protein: CASSDSSGNEQFF
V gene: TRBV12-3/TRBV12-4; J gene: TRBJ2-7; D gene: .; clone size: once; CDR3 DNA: TGTGCCAGCAGTTTAGGAGGAACCTACGAGCAGTACTTC; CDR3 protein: CASSLGGTYEQYF
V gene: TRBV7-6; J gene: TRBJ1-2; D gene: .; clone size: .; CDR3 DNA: TGTGCCAGCAGCTCCGCCGGGTACGGTGGCTACACCTTC; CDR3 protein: CASSSAGYGGYTF
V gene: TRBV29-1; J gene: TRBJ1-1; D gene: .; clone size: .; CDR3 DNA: TGCAGCGTTGAGACATCACTGAACACTGAAGCTTTCTTT; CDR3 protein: CSVETSLNTEAFF
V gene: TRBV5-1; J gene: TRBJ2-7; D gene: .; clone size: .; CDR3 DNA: TGCGCCAGCAGCTTGGCCACAGGGAGCGTCTACGAGCAGTACTTC; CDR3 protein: CASSLATGSVYEQYF
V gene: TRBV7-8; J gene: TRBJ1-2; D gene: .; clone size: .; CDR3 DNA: TGTGCCAGCAGCAGGGGAGGAATTTGGAGCTACACCTTC; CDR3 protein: CASSRGGIWSYTF
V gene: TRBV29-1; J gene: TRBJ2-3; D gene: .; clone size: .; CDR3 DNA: TGCAGCGTTGCCCAGGGGCCGGATACGCAGTATTTT; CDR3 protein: CSVAQGPDTQYF
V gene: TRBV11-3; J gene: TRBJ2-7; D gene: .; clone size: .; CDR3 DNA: TGTGCCAGCAGCTATCAGGGGTCCTACGAGCAGTACTTC; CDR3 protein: CASSYQGSYEQYF
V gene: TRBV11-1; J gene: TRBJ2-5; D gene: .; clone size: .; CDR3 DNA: TGTGCCAGCAGCTTACCTCCGACCCCACCGGGGACCCAGTACTTC; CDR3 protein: CASSLPPTPPGTQYF
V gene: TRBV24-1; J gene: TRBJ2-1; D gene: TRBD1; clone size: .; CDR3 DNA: TGTGCCACCGCCGCCGGGACAGGGAACCTCAATGAGCAGTTCTTC; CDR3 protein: CATAAGTGNLNEQFF
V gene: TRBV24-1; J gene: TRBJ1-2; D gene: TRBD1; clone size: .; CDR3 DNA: TGTGCCACCAGTGAACCAGGGGGATGGGGCTACACCTTC; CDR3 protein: CATSEPGGWGYTF
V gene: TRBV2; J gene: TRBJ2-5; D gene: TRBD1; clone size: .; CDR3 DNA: TGTGCCAGCAGCCCACAACCGGGACAGCAAGAGACCCAGTACTTC; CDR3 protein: CASSPQPGQQETQYF
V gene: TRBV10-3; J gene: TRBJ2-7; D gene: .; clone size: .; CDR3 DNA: TGTGCCATCATGCAGGGAACGGGCAACGAGCAGTACTTC; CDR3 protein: CAIMQGTGNEQYF
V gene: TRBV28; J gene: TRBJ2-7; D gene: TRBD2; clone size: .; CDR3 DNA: TGTGCCAGCAGTTTAATAGCGGGAGCCCACGAGCAGTACTTC; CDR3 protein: CASSLIAGAHEQYF
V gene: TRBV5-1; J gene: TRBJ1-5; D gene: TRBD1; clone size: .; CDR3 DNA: TGCGCCAGCAGCTTACCCCGGGACAGAGGACCGACTAGCAATCAGCCCCAGCATTTT; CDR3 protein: CASSLPRDRGPTSNQPQHF
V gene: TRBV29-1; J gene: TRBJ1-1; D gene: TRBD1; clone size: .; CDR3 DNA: TGCAGCGCCCGGACAGGCGAAGCTTTCTTT; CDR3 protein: CSARTGEAFF
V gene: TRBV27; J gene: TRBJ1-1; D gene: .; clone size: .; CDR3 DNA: TGTGCCAGCAGTTTAGTCGGCGGGGACACTGAAGCTTTCTTT; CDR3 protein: CASSLVGGDTEAFF
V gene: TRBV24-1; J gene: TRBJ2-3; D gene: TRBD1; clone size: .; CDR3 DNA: TGTGCCACCAGCTTCGACAGGGGGACAGATACGCAGTATTTT; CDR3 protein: CATSFDRGTDTQYF
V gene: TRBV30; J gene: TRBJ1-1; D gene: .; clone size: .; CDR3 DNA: TGTGCCTGGAGTGTACGGGGGGATGAAGCTTTCTTT; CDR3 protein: CAWSVRGDEAFF
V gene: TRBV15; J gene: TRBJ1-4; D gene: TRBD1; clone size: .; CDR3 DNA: TGTGCCACCAGCACGGGGACAGGGGGGGTCGCAACTAATGAAAAACTGTTTTTT; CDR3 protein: CATSTGTGGVATNEKLFF